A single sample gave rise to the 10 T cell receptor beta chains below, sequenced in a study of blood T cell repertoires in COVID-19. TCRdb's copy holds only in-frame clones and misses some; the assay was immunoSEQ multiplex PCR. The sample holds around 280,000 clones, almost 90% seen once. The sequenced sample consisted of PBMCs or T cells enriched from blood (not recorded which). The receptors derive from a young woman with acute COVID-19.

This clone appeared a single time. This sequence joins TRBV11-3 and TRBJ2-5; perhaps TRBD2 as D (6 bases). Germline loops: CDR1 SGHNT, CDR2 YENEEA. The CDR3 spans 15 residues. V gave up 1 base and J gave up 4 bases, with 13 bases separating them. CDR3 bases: TGTGCCAGCAGCTTAGGTGGCGGGGTTGGAGAGACCCAGTACTTC. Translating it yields CASSLGGGVGETQYF.

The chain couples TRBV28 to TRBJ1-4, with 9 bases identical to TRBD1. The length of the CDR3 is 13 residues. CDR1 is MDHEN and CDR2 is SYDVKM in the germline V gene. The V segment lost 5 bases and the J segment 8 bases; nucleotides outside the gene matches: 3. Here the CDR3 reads CASSGTGREKLFF. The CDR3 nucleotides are TGTGCCAGCAGTGGGACAGGGAGGGAAAAACTGTTTTTT.

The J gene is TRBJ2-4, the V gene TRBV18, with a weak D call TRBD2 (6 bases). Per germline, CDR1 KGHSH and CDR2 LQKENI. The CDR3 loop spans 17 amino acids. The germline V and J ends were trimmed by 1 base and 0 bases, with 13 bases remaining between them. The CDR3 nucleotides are TGTGCCAGCTCACCACAAGGACTACCTCTAGCCAAAAACATTCAGTACTTC. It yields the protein CASSPQGLPLAKNIQYF.

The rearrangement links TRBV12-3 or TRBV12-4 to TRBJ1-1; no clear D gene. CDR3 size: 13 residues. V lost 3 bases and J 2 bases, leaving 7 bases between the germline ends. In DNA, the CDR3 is TGTGCCAGCAGTTTTCCCTCCAACACTGAAGCTTTCTTT. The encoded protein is CASSFPSNTEAFF.

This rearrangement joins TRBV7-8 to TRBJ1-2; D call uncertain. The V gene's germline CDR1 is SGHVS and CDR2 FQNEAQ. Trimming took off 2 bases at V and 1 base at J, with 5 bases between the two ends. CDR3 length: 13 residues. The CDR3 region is CASSLIYNYGYTF. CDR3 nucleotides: TGTGCCAGCAGCTTAATCTATAACTATGGCTACACCTTC.

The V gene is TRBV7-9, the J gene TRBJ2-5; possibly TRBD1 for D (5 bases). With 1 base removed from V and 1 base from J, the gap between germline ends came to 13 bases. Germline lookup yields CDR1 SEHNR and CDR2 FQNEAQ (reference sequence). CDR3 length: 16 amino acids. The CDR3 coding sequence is TGTGCCAGCAGCTTAGGCAGGGTTAAGTTCCAAGAGACCCAGTACTTC. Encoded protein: CASSLGRVKFQETQYF.

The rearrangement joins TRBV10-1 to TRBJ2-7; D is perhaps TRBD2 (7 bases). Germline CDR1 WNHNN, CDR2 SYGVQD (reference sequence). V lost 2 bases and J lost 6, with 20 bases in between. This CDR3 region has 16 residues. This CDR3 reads CASSERTEGEGSEQYF. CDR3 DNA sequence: TGCGCCAGCAGTGAGAGGACGGAGGGGGAGGGATCCGAGCAGTACTTC.

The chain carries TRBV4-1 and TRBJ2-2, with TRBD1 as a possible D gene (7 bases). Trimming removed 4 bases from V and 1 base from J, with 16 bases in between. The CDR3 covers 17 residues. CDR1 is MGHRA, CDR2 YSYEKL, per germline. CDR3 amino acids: CASSLRGGTENTGELFF. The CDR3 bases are TGCGCCAGCAGCCTCCGAGGGGGGACAGAGAACACCGGGGAGCTGTTTTTT.

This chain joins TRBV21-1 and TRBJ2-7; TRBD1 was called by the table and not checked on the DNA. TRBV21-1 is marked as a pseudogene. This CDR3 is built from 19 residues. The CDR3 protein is CASSKSQGPDRGSWGEQYF. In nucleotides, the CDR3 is TGTGCCAGCAGCAAATCTCAAGGCCCCGACAGGGGAAGTTGGGGCGAGCAGTACTTC.

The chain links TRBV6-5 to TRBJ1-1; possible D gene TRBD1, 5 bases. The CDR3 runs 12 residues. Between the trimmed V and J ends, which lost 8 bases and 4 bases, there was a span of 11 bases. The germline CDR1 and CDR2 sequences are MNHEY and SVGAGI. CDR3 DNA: TGTGCCAGCCACGGGGGGGTCACTGAAGCTTTCTTT. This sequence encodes CASHGGVTEAFF.